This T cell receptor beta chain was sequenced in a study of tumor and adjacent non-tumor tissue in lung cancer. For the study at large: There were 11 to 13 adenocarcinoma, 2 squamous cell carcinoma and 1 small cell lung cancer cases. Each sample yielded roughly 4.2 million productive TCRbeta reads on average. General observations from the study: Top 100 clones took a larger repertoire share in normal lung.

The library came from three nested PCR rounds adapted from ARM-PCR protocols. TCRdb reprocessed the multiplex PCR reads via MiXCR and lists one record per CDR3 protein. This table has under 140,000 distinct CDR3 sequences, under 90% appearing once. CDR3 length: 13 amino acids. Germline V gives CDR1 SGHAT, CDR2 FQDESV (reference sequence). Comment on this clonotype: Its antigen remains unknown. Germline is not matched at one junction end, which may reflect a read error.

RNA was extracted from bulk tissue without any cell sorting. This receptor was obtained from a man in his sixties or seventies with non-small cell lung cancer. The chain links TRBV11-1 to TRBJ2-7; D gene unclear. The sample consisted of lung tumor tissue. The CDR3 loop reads CASSLSGEYEQYF. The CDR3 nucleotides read TGTGCTAGCAGCTTGTCTGGTGAATACGAGCAGTACTTC.